Following are 10 T cell receptor beta chains from one sample sequenced in a study of radiotherapy plus CTLA-4 blockade in lung cancer (dated by TCRdb to the late 2010s). The library relied on the immunoSEQ multiplex PCR assay. TCRdb holds this immuneACCESS table with in-frame rearrangements only. Some clones are missing; in checked studies, unresolved V genes explain under half, and the rest has no known cause. The sample table holds about 73,000 clones, of which roughly 91% were seen once. The ten largest account for 35% to 50% of the sample. Sequencing used peripheral blood, obtained from a patient treated with radiotherapy plus ipilimumab. These TCRs come from a human donor with non-small cell lung cancer that progressed on radiotherapy plus ipilimumab.

The V gene is TRBV6-1, the J gene TRBJ2-7, with 7 bases fitting TRBD2. CDR3 length equals 14 residues. The J segment lost 5 bases and the V segment lost 3 bases, leaving 7 bases of the junction unmatched. The germline V gene encodes CDR1 MNHNS and CDR2 SASEGT. CDR3 DNA sequence: TGTGCCAGCAGTGACAACCGGGACTATGACGAGCAGTACTTC. Translating gives CASSDNRDYDEQYF.

CDR3 nucleotides: TGCAGCGTCGCACAGGGTTCTAGCACAGATACGCAGTATTTT. This encodes CSVAQGSSTDTQYF. This chain joins TRBV29-1 and TRBJ2-3; maybe TRBD1 (6 bases). V lost 6 bases to trimming and J lost 0 bases, with 13 bases between them. The CDR3 covers 14 residues. Germline assignment: CDR1 SQVTM and CDR2 ANQGSEA.

V gene TRBV29-1 combines with J gene TRBJ2-5; 7 nucleotides line up with TRBD1. J was trimmed by 1 base and V by 7 bases; bases with no gene match: 3. The germline V gene encodes CDR1 SQVTM and CDR2 ANQGSEA. The CDR3 covers 12 residues. The CDR3 sequence is CSGYRGQETQYF. The CDR3 DNA sequence: TGCAGCGGGTACAGGGGCCAAGAGACCCAGTACTTC.

The chain is built from TRBV5-1 and TRBJ2-5; 8 bases match TRBD1. Trimming cost V 4 bases and J 3 bases; bases outside gene matches: 8. Germline V gene sequence: CDR1 SGHRS, CDR2 YFSETQ. This CDR3 has 15 amino acids. For the CDR3, the DNA is TGCGCCAGCAGCCACTCACAGGGGGGCAAAGAGACCCAGTACTTC. It is translated as CASSHSQGGKETQYF.

In its sample, this clone was seen once. The V gene is TRBV12-5, the J gene TRBJ1-5, with TRBD1 as a possible D gene (5 bases). This CDR3 contains 13 residues. Trimming took 5 bases from V and 6 from J, leaving 11 bases between them. The germline V gene has CDR1 LGHNT and CDR2 FRNRAP. The CDR3: CASGPGTSQPQHF. In nucleotides, the CDR3 is TGTGCTAGTGGTCCGGGGACGTCTCAGCCCCAGCATTTT.

V usage is TRBV20-1 and J usage is TRBJ2-1; 7 positions match TRBD2. The CDR3 contains 10 residues. With V trimmed by 5 bases and J by 10 bases, 2 bases remained unmatched. Germline values: CDR1 DFQATT, CDR2 SNEGSKA (reference sequence). CDR3 protein: CSAGGVEQFF. CDR3 nucleotides: TGCAGTGCTGGGGGGGTGGAGCAGTTCTTC.

This sequence joins TRBV4-1 and TRBJ2-1, with D maybe TRBD1 (6 bases). The V gene lost 11 bases and the J gene lost 6 bases, with 20 bases spanning the gap. CDR1 and CDR2 from the germline V gene are MGHRA and YSYEKL. CDR3 length: 14 residues. As DNA, the CDR3 is TGCGCCCCCAGCAGCCAAGGGGGTGGCAATGAGCAGTTCTTC. It is translated as CAPSSQGGGNEQFF.

The V and J genes are TRBV18 and TRBJ2-7, with 8 bases aligning to TRBD2. Germline V lookup: CDR1 KGHSH, CDR2 LQKENI. The CDR3 length is 16 residues. Unmatched junction bases numbered 5, after V lost 1 base and J lost 0 bases. CDR3 sequence reads: CASSPQLADPSYEQYF. The CDR3 coding sequence is TGTGCCAGCTCACCACAACTAGCGGACCCCTCCTACGAGCAGTACTTC.

The V and J genes are TRBV6-1 and TRBJ1-5; maybe TRBD1 (6 bases). Trimming left V 10 bases short and J 2 bases short, with 18 bases between. Germline assignment: CDR1 MNHNS and CDR2 SASEGT. CDR3 size: 15 residues. The CDR3 protein is CATDTDRYGNQPQHF. The CDR3 DNA reads as TGTGCCACCGACACCGACAGGTACGGCAATCAGCCCCAGCATTTT.

In this sample, this clone turned up a few times. This rearrangement joins TRBV2 to TRBJ2-5; D might be TRBD1 (6 bases). Germline V gene lookup returns CDR1 SNHLY and CDR2 FYNNEI. This CDR3 comprises 16 residues. The V and J ends lost 10 bases and 3 bases respectively, with 24 bases between them. CDR3 loop: CATRSGVGFNEETQYF. CDR3 sequence (DNA): TGTGCCACACGGTCAGGGGTTGGGTTCAACGAAGAGACCCAGTACTTC.